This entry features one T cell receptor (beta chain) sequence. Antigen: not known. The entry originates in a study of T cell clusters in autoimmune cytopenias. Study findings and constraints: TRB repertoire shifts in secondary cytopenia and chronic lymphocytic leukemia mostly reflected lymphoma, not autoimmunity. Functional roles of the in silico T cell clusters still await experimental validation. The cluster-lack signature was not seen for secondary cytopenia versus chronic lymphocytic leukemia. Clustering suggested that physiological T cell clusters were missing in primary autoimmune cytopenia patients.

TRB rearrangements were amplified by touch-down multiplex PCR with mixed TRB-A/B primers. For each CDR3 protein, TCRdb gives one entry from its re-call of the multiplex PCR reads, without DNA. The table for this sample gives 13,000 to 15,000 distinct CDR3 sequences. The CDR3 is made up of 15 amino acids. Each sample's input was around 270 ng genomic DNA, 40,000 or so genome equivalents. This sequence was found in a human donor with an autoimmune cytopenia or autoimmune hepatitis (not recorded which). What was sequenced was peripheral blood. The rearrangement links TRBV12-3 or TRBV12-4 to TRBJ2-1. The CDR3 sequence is CASSPTGGAYNEQFF.